This T cell receptor beta chain was found in a study of cytomegalovirus exposure and HLA in healthy donors. V was pared by 0 bases and J by 1 base, with 11 bases between. In germline, CDR1 is SGHNT, CDR2 YYREEE (reference sequence). This CDR3 is built from 16 residues. Primers for the PCR totalled 60 Vbeta and 13 Jbeta. Sequencing was performed with immunoSEQ multiplex PCR; in TCRdb, only in-frame clones are kept and a portion is missing. Among 170,000 or so clones listed, over 70% were seen once. V and J are TRBV5-4 and TRBJ1-3; unclear D gene. This TCR was sampled from a woman between 45 and 60 years old in good health and CMV-seronegative. The specimen sequenced was PBMCs. The CDR3 loop reads CASSLGSRASGNTIYF. The CDR3 DNA sequence: TGTGCCAGCAGCTTGGGGTCGCGCGCGTCTGGAAACACCATATATTTT.